These 8 T cell receptor beta chains share one sample of origin, sequenced in a study of PD-1 blockade in classical Hodgkin lymphoma. The protocol was immunoSEQ multiplex PCR, while the TCRdb copy is restricted to in-frame clones and leaves out a portion. This table has about 41,000 clones, more than 70% appearing once. In every patient, relapse followed autologous stem cell transplantation, while exposure to brentuximab vedotin differed. Sequencing used peripheral blood mononuclear cells (PBMCs), obtained at baseline. These receptors came from a human donor with classical Hodgkin lymphoma.

The rearrangement uses TRBV27 and TRBJ1-1, with TRBD1 matching 10 bases. CDR3 length: 15 residues. Germline CDR1 and CDR2: MNHEY and SMNVEV (reference sequence). J was trimmed by 2 bases and V by 5 bases; bases with no gene match: 5. The CDR3 DNA is TGTGCCAGCAGTCCCCGGGACAGGGGAAACACTGAAGCTTTCTTT. Protein sequence: CASSPRDRGNTEAFF.

The gene calls are TRBV11-2 and TRBJ2-7; 7 bases line up with TRBD2. The germline gives CDR1 SGHAT, CDR2 FQNNGV. The CDR3 length is 14 residues. The V and J ends lost 2 bases and 1 base, in that order; junction bases with no gene match: 2. CDR3: CASSLRRGSYEQYF. CDR3 DNA sequence: TGTGCCAGCAGCTTACGGCGGGGGTCCTACGAGCAGTACTTC.

The chain is built from TRBV28 and TRBJ2-7; TRBD2 is a possible D gene (7 bases). The CDR3 has 14 amino acids. Germline V gene data show CDR1 as MDHEN and CDR2 as SYDVKM. V was shortened by 5 bases and J by 4 bases, with 15 bases between the two germline ends. The CDR3 DNA is TGTGCCAGCAGTCCCCCGGGGGGCGTATACGAGCAGTACTTC. Amino acids: CASSPPGGVYEQYF.

The CDR3 is CASSLRTDTQYF. CDR3 DNA sequence: TGCGCCAGCAGCTTGCGCACAGATACGCAGTATTTT. The rearrangement joins TRBV5-1 to TRBJ2-3; D is undetermined. Germline CDR1 and CDR2: SGHRS and YFSETQ. Trimming pared 1 base from V and 1 base from J, leaving 1 base between. The CDR3 is made up of 12 amino acids.

V and J are TRBV28 and TRBJ1-3, with TRBD1 identical over 8 bases. The CDR3 spans 16 residues. CDR1 is MDHEN, CDR2 SYDVKM, per germline. J gave up 9 bases and V 3 bases, and 13 bases lay outside the gene matches. The CDR3 here is CASSFQGASIGRTIYF. In nucleotides, the CDR3 is TGTGCCAGCAGTTTTCAGGGGGCCTCTATTGGGCGCACCATATATTTT.

This sequence joins TRBV21-1 and TRBJ2-1. TRBV21-1 is a listed pseudogene. The CDR3 loop spans 16 amino acids. The CDR3 reads CASTADGKSSYNEQFF. The CDR3 DNA follows: TGTGCCAGCACCGCCGACGGTAAGAGCTCCTACAATGAGCAGTTCTTC.

This clone was seen only a few times. The rearrangement joins TRBV4-2 to TRBJ2-7; 7 bases map to TRBD2. V dropped 5 bases and J dropped 2; count of bases not matched to a gene: 12. Germline CDR1 reads LGHNA; CDR2 reads YNFKEQ. The CDR3 consists of 16 residues. The CDR3 bases are TGTGCCAGCAGCTTAGAGGGCGGGAGACGGCCCTACGAGCAGTACTTC. This sequence encodes CASSLEGGRRPYEQYF.

V is TRBV18 and J is TRBJ1-4; D might be TRBD1 (5 bases). The CDR3 runs to 14 residues. Germline assignment: CDR1 KGHSH and CDR2 LQKENI. Trimming cost V 1 base and J 8 bases, with 11 bases left between them. The CDR3 region has the DNA TGTGCCAGCTCACCACAGGCAGGGAAGGAAAAACTGTTTTTT. The encoded protein is CASSPQAGKEKLFF. Complete variable domain (other parts from reference TRBV18 and TRBJ1-4): NAGVMQNPRHLVRRRGQEARLRCSPMKGHSHVYWYRQLPEEGLKFMVYLQKENIIDESGMPKERFSAEFPKEGPSILRIQQVVRGDSAAYFCASSPQAGKEKLFFGSGTQLSVL.